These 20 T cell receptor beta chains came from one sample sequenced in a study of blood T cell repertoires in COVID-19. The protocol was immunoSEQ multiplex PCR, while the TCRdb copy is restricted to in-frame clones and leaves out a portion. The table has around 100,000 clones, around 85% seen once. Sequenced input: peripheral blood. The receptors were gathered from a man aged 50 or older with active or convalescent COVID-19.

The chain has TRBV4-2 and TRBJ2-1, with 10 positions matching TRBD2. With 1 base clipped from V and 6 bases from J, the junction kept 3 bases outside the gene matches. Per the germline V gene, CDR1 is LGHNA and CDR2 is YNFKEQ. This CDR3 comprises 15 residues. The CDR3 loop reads CASSQGLAGLNEQFF. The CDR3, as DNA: TGTGCCAGCAGCCAAGGACTAGCGGGCCTCAATGAGCAGTTCTTC.

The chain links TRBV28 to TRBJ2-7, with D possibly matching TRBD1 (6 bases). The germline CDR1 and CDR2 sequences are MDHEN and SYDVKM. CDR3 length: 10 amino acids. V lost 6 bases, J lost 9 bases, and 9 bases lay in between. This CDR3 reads CASSSRGQYF. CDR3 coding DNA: TGTGCCAGCAGCTCCAGGGGGCAGTACTTC.

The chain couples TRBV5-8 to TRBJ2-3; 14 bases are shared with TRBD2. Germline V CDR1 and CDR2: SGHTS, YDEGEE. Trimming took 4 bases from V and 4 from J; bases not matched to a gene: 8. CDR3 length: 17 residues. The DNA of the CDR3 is TGTGCCAGCAGCGCCCCGGGACTAGCGGGAGAGGCAGATACGCAGTATTTT. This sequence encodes CASSAPGLAGEADTQYF.

CDR3 sequence: CASSSRTGRTEAFF. In DNA, the CDR3 is TGTGCCAGCAGTTCCCGGACAGGGAGAACTGAAGCTTTCTTT. The V and J genes are TRBV27 and TRBJ1-1, with TRBD1 identical over 8 bases. Germline V gene data show CDR1 as MNHEY and CDR2 as SMNVEV (reference sequence). The CDR3 contains 14 residues. With 4 bases clipped from V and 5 bases from J, the junction kept 6 bases outside the gene matches.

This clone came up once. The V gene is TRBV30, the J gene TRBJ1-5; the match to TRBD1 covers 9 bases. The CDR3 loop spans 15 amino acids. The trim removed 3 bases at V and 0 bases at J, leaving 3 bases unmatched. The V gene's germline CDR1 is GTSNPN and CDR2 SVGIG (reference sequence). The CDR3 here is CAWRQGAASNQPQHF. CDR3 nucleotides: TGTGCCTGGAGACAGGGGGCGGCTAGCAATCAGCCCCAGCATTTT.

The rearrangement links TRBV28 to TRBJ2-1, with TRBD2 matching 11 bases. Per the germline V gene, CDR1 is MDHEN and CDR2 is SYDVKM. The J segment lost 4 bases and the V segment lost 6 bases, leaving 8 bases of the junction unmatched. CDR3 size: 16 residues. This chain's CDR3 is CASSLAGTSGYNEQFF. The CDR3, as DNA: TGTGCCAGCAGCCTTGCCGGGACTAGCGGATACAATGAGCAGTTCTTC.

The CDR3 DNA reads as TGTGCCAGCAGCTTAGAAGCGGGGACGAACACCGGGGAGCTGTTTTTT. Translating gives CASSLEAGTNTGELFF. The chain joins TRBV11-1 to TRBJ2-2; TRBD2 matches 7 bases. Looked up from germline, CDR1 is SGHAT and CDR2 is FQDESV (reference sequence). With V trimmed by 1 base and J by 0 bases, 2 bases remained unmatched. This CDR3 has 16 amino acids.

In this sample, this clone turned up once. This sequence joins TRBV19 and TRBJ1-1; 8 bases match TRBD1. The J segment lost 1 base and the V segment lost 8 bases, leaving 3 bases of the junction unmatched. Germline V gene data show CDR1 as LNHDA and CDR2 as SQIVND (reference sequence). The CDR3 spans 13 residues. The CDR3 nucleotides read TGTGCCAGTGGGGACAGGACGAACACTGAAGCTTTCTTT. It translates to CASGDRTNTEAFF.

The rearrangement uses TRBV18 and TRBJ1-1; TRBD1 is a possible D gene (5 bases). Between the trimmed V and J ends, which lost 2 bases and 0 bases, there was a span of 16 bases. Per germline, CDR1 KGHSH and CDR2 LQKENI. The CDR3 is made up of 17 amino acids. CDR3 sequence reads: CASSPVKRGGVNTEAFF. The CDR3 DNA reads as TGTGCCAGCTCACCAGTAAAAAGGGGCGGGGTGAACACTGAAGCTTTCTTT.

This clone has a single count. CDR3 DNA sequence: TGTGCCAGCAGCTCCGGGGGGACGAGGGGAGTGAACACTGAAGCTTTCTTT. Protein sequence: CASSSGGTRGVNTEAFF. The genes are TRBV9 and TRBJ1-1, with D possibly matching TRBD1 (5 bases). From germline, CDR1 is SGDLS and CDR2 YYNGEE. This CDR3 spans 17 amino acids. Between the trimmed V and J ends, which lost 4 bases and 0 bases, there was a span of 19 bases.

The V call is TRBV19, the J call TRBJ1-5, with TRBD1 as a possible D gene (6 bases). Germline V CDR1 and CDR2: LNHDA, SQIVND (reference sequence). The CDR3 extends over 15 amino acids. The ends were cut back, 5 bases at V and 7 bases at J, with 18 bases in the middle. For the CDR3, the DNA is TGTGCCAGTAGTCGCAGGGGAATTATAGAACAGCCCCAGCATTTT. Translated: CASSRRGIIEQPQHF.

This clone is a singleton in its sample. The chain's CDR3 is CASSLSKGDNSPLHF. In DNA, the CDR3 is TGTGCCAGCAGCTTAAGTAAAGGGGATAATTCACCCCTCCACTTT. The rearrangement links TRBV11-2 to TRBJ1-6; D is possibly TRBD1 (5 bases). Trimming shortened V by 2 bases and J by 5 bases, and 10 bases separated the two germline ends. The CDR3 totals 15 residues. CDR1 and CDR2 (germline): SGHAT, FQNNGV.

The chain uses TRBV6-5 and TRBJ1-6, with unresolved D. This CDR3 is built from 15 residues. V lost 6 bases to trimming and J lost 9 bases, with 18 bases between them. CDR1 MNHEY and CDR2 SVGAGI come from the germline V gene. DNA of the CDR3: TGTGCCAGCAGCCTACCCCCGGGGAACGGTTCACCCCTCCACTTT. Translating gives CASSLPPGNGSPLHF.

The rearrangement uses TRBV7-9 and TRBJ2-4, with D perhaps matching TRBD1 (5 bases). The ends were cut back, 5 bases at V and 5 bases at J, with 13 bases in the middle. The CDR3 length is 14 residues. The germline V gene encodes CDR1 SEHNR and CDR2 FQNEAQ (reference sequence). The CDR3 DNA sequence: TGTGCCAGCAGCATCGGACAAGGAGAAAACATTCAGTACTTC. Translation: CASSIGQGENIQYF.

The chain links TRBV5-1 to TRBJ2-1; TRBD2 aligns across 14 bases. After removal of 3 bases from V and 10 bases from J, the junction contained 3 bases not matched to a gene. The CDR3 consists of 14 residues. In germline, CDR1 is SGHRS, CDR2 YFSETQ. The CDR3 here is CASSSGLAGEEQFF. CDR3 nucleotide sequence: TGCGCCAGCAGCTCGGGACTAGCGGGAGAGGAGCAGTTCTTC.

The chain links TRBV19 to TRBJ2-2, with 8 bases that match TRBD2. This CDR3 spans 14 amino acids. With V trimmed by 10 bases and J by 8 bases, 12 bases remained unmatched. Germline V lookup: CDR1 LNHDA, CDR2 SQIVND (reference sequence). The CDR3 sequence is CATQTGTSEGELFF. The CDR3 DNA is TGTGCCACCCAAACCGGGACTAGTGAGGGGGAGCTGTTTTTT.

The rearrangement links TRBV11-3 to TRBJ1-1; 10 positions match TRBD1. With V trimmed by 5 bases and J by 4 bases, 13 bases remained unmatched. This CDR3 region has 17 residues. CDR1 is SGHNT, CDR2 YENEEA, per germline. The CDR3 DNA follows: TGTGCCAGCAGCCCCAGGCCGGGACAGGGGTGGGGCACTGAAGCTTTCTTT. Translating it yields CASSPRPGQGWGTEAFF.

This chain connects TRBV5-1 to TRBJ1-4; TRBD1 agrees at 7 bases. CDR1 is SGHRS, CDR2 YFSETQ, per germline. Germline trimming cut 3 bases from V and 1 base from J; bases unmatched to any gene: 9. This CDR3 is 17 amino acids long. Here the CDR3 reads CASSSNLWTGTNEKLFF. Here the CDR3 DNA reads TGCGCCAGCAGCTCCAATCTCTGGACAGGAACTAATGAAAAACTGTTTTTT.

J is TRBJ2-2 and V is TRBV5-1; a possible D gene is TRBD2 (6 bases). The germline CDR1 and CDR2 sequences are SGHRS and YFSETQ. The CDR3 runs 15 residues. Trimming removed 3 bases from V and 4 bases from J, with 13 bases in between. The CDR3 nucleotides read TGCGCCAGCAGCTGGGGACTTCGGGCCACCGGGGAGCTGTTTTTT. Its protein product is CASSWGLRATGELFF.

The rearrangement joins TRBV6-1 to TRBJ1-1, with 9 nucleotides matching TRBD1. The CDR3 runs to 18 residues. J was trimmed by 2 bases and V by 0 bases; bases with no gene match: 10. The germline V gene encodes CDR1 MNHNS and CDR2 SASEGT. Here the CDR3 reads CASSEALWTGVGNTEAFF. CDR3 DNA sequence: TGTGCCAGCAGTGAAGCGCTCTGGACAGGGGTCGGCAACACTGAAGCTTTCTTT.